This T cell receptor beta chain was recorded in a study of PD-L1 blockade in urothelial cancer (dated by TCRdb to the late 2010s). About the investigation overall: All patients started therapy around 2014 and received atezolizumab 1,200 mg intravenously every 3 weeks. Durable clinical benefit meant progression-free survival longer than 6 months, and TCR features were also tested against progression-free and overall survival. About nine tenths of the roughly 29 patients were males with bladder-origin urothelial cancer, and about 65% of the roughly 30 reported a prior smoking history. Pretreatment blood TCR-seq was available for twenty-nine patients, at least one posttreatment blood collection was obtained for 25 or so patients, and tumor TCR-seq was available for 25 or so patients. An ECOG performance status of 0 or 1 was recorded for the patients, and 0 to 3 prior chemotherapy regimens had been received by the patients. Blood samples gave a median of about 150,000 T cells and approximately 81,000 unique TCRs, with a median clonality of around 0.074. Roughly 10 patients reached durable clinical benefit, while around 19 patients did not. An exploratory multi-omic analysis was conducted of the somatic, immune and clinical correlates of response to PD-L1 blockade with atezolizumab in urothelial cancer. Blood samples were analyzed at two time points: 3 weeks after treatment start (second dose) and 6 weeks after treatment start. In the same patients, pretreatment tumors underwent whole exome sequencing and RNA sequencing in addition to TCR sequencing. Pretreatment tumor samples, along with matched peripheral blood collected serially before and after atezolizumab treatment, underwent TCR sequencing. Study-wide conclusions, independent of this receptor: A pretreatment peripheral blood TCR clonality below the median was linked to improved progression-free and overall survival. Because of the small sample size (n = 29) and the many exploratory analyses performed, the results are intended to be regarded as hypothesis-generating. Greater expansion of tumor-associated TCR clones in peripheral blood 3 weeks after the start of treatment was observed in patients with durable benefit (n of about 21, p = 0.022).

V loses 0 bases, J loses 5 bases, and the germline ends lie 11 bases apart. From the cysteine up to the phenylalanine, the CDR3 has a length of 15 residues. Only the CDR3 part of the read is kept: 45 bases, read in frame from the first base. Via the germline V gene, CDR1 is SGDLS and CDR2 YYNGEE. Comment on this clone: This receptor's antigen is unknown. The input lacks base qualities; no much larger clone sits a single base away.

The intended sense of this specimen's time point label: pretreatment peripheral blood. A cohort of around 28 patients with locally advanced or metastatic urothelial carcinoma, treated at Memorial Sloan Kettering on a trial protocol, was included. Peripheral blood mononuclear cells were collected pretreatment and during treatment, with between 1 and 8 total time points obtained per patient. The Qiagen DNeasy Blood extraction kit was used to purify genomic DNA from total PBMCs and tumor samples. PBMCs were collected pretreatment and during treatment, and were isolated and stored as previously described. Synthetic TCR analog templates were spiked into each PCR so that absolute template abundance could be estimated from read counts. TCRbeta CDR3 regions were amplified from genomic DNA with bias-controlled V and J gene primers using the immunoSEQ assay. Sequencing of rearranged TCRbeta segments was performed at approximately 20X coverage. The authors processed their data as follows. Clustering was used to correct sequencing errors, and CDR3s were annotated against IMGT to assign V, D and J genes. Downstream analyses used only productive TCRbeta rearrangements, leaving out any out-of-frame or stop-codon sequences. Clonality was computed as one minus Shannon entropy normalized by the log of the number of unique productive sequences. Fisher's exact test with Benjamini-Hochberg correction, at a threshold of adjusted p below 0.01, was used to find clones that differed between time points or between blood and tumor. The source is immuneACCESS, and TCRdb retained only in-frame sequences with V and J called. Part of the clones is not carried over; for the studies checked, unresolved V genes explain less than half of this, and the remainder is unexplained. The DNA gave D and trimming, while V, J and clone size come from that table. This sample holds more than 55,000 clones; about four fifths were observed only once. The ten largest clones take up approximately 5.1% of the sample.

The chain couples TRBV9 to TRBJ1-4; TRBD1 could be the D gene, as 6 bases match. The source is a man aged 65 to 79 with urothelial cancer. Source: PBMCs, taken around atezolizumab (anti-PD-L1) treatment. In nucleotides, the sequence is TGTGCCAGCAGCGTAGTGGGGGGGCGGAATGAAAAACTGTTTTTT. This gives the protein CASSVVGGRNEKLFF.